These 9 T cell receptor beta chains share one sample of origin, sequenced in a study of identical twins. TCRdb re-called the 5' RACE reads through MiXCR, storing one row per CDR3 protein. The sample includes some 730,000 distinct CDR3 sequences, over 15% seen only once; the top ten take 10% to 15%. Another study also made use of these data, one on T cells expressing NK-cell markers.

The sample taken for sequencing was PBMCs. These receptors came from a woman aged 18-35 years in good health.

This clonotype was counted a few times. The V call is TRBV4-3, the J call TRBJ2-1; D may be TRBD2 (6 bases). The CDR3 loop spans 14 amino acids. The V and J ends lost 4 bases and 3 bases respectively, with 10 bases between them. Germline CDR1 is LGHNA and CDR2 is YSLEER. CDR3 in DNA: TGCGCCAGCAGCCGGGGGGTGGACTACAATGAGCAGTTCTTC. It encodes CASSRGVDYNEQFF.

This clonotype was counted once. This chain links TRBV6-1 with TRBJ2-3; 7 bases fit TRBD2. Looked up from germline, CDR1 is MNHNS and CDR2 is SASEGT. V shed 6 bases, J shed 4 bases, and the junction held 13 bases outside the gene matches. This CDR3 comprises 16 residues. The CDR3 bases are TGTGCCAGCAGCAAGGGGCTCGGGGGGTTCTCAGATACGCAGTATTTT. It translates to CASSKGLGGFSDTQYF.

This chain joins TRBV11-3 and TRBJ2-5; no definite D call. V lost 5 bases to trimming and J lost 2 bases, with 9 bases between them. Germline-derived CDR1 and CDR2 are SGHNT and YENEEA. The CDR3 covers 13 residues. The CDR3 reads CASSPNTQETQYF. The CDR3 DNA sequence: TGTGCCAGCAGCCCCAATACACAAGAGACCCAGTACTTC.

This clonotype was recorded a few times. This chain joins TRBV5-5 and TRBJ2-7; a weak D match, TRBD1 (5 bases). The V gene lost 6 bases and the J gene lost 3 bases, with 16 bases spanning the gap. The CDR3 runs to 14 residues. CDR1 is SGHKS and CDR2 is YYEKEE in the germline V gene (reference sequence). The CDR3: CASTSPQGYYEQYF. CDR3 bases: TGTGCCAGCACCTCCCCCCAGGGTTACTACGAGCAGTACTTC.

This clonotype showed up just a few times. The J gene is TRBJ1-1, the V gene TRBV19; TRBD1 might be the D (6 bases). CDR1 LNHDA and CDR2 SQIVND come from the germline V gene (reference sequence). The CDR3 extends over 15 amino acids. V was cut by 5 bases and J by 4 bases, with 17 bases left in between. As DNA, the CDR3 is TGTGCCAGTAGTGCTGGGACACCCCGCGGCACTGAAGCTTTCTTT. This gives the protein CASSAGTPRGTEAFF. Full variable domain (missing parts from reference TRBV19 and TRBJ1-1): DGGITQSPKYLFRKEGQNVTLSCEQNLNHDAMYWYRQDPGQGLRLIYYSQIVNDFQKGDIAEGYSVSREKKESFPLTVTSAQKNPTAFYLCASSAGTPRGTEAFFGQGTRLTVV.

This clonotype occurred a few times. This CDR3 reads CASSTIGQGSSGNTIYF. DNA for the CDR3: TGTGCCAGCAGCACGATAGGACAGGGGAGTTCTGGAAACACCATATATTTT. The rearrangement links TRBV7-2 to TRBJ1-3; 9 bases agree with TRBD1. V trimming: 5 bases; J trimming: 1 base; junction bases outside the gene matches: 9. The CDR3 is 17 residues long. Looked up from germline, CDR1 is SGHTA and CDR2 is FQGNSA.

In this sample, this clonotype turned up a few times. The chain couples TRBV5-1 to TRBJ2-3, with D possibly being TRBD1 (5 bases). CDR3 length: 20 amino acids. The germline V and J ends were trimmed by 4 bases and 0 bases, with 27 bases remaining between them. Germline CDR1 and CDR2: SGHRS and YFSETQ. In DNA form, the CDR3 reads TGCGCCAGCAGCCTGAGGTCAGTTTTCCACAGGTTGATTAGCACAGATACGCAGTATTTT. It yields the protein CASSLRSVFHRLISTDTQYF.

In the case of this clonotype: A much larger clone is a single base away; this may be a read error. CDR3 bases: TGCGCCAGCAGCTTTAGGACTGGCGGGTCCAATGAGCAGTTCTTC. Amino acids: CASSFRTGGSNEQFF. The V and J genes are TRBV5-1 and TRBJ2-1, with D possibly being TRBD2 (5 bases). Germline CDR1 SGHRS, CDR2 YFSETQ. The ends were cut back, 2 bases at V and 6 bases at J, with 15 bases in the middle. The CDR3 contains 15 residues. Full variable domain (outside the CDR3, taken from reference TRBV5-1 and TRBJ2-1): KAGVTQTPRYLIKTRGQQVTLSCSPISGHRSVSWYQQTPGQGLQFLFEYFSETQRNKGNFPGRFSGRQFSNSRSEMNVSTLELGDSALYLCASSFRTGGSNEQFFGPGTRLTVL.

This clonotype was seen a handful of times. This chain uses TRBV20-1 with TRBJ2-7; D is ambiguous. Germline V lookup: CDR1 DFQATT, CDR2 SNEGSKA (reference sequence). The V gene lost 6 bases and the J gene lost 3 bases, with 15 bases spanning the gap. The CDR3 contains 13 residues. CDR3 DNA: TGCAGTGCCTTTACCAGAGGAAACTACGAGCAGTACTTC. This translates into CSAFTRGNYEQYF.